Listed here are 11 T cell receptor beta chains from one sample, sequenced in a study of T-cell reconstitution after alpha-beta-depleted transplantation in children. Using unique molecular identifiers, the investigators prepared the TCRbeta library. TCRdb passed the PCR reads through MiXCR, listing each CDR3 protein once. The repertoire holds about 540,000 distinct CDR3 sequences, with around 17% as singletons. Sequencing used PBMCs from the stem cell graft donor, obtained from the stem cell graft. These TCRs come from a human donor who donated a stem cell graft to a child with acute lymphoblastic leukemia.

This clonotype showed up just a few times. The V gene is TRBV6-1, the J gene TRBJ1-4, with D possibly TRBD1 on 5 matching bases. Trimming cost V 6 bases and J 3 bases, with 17 bases left between them. Germline V gene lookup returns CDR1 MNHNS and CDR2 SASEGT. The CDR3 is 16 amino acids. CDR3 residues: CASSRNGRGPNEKLFF. The CDR3 bases are TGTGCCAGCAGCCGAAACGGGCGGGGCCCTAATGAAAAACTGTTTTTT.

This clonotype was observed a handful of times. The chain joins TRBV30 to TRBJ1-2; 12 bases are a match to TRBD1. The CDR3 loop spans 13 amino acids. Germline V gives CDR1 GTSNPN, CDR2 SVGIG (reference sequence). V shed 5 bases and J 11 bases; nucleotides not matched to a gene: 9. Written as DNA, the CDR3 is TGTGCCTGGGATCCGGGACAGGGGGCGGATTACACCTTC. It translates to CAWDPGQGADYTF.

This clonotype has more than one count but fewer than ten. Written as DNA, the CDR3 is TGTGCCAGCAGGGAGGAGGGGGCTTGGCAGCCCCAGCATTTT. It encodes CASREEGAWQPQHF. This rearrangement joins TRBV7-9 to TRBJ1-5; 7 bases are shared with TRBD1. The J segment lost 7 bases and the V segment lost 6 bases, leaving 9 bases of the junction unmatched. The CDR3 spans 14 residues. CDR1 is SEHNR, CDR2 FQNEAQ, per germline (reference sequence).

V and J are TRBV20-1 and TRBJ2-4; D is unresolved. This CDR3 comprises 13 residues. The V end lost 0 bases, the J end lost 6 bases, and 9 bases lay between the germline ends. CDR1 DFQATT and CDR2 SNEGSKA come from the germline V gene (reference sequence). CDR3 region: CSAREGLRNIQYF. The CDR3 nucleotides are TGCAGTGCTAGAGAGGGGTTGAGAAACATTCAGTACTTC.

The rearrangement uses TRBV7-9 and TRBJ1-4; D is undetermined. Per germline, CDR1 SEHNR and CDR2 FQNEAQ (reference sequence). CDR3 size: 15 residues. V was cut by 2 bases and J by 1 base, with 8 bases left in between. CDR3 residues: CASSLPKITNEKLFF. As DNA, the CDR3 is TGTGCCAGCAGCTTACCCAAGATAACTAATGAAAAACTGTTTTTT.

The genes are TRBV29-1 and TRBJ2-3, with TRBD1 identical over 7 bases. V was pared by 7 bases and J by 2 bases, with 15 bases of the junction left unmatched. In germline, CDR1 is SQVTM, CDR2 ANQGSEA. The CDR3 sequence is 16 residues long. The CDR3 coding sequence is TGCAGCGCGGAGTCGGGACAGATGGATGTCACAGATACGCAGTATTTT. Translation: CSAESGQMDVTDTQYF.

The chain links TRBV27 to TRBJ2-7; TRBD2 aligns across 13 bases. The CDR3 length is 17 residues. J lost 5 bases, V lost 4 bases, and 11 bases had no gene match. Germline CDR1 is MNHEY and CDR2 is SMNVEV (reference sequence). The DNA of the CDR3 is TGTGCCAGCAGTTGGGGACTAGCGGGGACTTTGATGGACGAGCAGTACTTC. Translated, it gives CASSWGLAGTLMDEQYF.

The rearrangement joins TRBV7-6 to TRBJ2-7; 12 nucleotides line up with TRBD1. This CDR3 comprises 16 residues. Germline assignment: CDR1 SGHVS and CDR2 FNYEAQ. The ends lost 1 base at V and 5 bases at J; junction bases unmatched: 6. In nucleotides, the CDR3 is TGTGCCAGCAGCTTAGTGGTAGGGACAGGGGGCAACGAGCAGTACTTC. Its protein is CASSLVVGTGGNEQYF.

The chain uses TRBV2 and TRBJ2-2, with 7 bases that match TRBD2. Germline V gene sequence: CDR1 SNHLY, CDR2 FYNNEI. Trimming at V came to 3 bases and at J to 3 bases, leaving 10 bases not matched to a gene. The CDR3 is 17 amino acids. CDR3 region: CASSDPSGETDTGELFF. CDR3 bases: TGTGCCAGCAGTGATCCCAGCGGGGAGACGGACACCGGGGAGCTGTTTTTT.

This clonotype has just a few counts. The chain has TRBV29-1 and TRBJ1-4; maybe TRBD1 (5 bases). CDR3 size: 13 residues. CDR1 and CDR2 from the germline V gene are SQVTM and ANQGSEA. The CDR3 DNA sequence: TGCAGTGGAGCAGGGCCTCCTAATGAAAAACTGTTTTTT. Translated, it gives CSGAGPPNEKLFF.

This clonotype has only a few counts. The chain recombines TRBV4-1 with TRBJ2-7; perhaps TRBD2 as D (5 bases). Trimming pared 0 bases from V and 5 bases from J, leaving 14 bases between. This CDR3 has 15 amino acids. Looked up from germline, CDR1 is MGHRA and CDR2 is YSYEKL. CDR3 sequence (DNA): TGCGCCAGCAGCCAAGATCGGGGATCGGTCGACGAGCAGTACTTC. Translated: CASSQDRGSVDEQYF.